This TCR beta chain was recovered during a study of OX40 agonist ivuxolimab in advanced cancers. At the level of the study: Cancers in dose escalation were hepatocellular, melanoma, renal cell and head and neck. The study, taken as a whole, reports: Certain nonresponding patients likewise had low normalized T-cell clonal expansion.

Of note for this clone: The target antigen is unknown.

There are 14 residues in the CDR3. With 3 bases clipped from V and 6 bases from J, the junction kept 6 bases outside the gene matches. Germline lookup yields CDR1 MGHRA and CDR2 YSYEKL. The repertoire was sequenced with immunoSEQ multiplex PCR; TCRdb's copy has only in-frame clones and lacks some. This table has around 61,000 clones, around 80% appearing once. Individuals having autoimmune disease history or systemic immunosuppression were not enrolled. Sequences were derived from CD4+ or CD8+ T cells sorted from blood, sampled in a trial of the OX40 agonist ivuxolimab. This TCR was recovered from an adult with an advanced solid tumor such as melanoma, head and neck, liver or kidney cancer. This chain uses TRBV4-1 with TRBJ2-7, with 9 bases identical to TRBD1. The CDR3 spells CASSQGQGQAEQYF. The CDR3 coding sequence is TGCGCCAGCAGCCAGGGACAGGGTCAGGCCGAGCAGTACTTC.